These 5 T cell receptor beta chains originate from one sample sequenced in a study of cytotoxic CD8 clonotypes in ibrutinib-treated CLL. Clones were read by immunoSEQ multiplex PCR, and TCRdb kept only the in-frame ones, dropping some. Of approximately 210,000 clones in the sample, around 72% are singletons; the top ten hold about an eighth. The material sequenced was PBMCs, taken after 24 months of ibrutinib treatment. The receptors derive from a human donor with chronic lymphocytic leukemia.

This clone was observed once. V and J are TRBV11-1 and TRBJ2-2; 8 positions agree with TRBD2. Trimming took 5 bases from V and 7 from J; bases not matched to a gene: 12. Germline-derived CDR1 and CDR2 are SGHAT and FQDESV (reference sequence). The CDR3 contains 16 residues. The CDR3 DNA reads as TGTGCCAGCAGCCCCCCCGGCGGGAGGTTAGGCGGGGAGCTGTTTTTT. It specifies CASSPPGGRLGGELFF.

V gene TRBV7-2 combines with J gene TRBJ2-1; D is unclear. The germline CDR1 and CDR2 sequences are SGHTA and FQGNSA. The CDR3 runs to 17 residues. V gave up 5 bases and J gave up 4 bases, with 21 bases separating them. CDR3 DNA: TGTGCCAGCAGCCCCGAAGATGGACGCCCCCTGTACAATGAGCAGTTCTTC. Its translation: CASSPEDGRPLYNEQFF.

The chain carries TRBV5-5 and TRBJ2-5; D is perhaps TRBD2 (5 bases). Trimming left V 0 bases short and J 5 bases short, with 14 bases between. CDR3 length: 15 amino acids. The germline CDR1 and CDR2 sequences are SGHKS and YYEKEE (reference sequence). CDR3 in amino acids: CASSLDPQRRETQYF. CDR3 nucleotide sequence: TGTGCCAGCAGCTTGGACCCGCAAAGGAGGGAGACCCAGTACTTC.

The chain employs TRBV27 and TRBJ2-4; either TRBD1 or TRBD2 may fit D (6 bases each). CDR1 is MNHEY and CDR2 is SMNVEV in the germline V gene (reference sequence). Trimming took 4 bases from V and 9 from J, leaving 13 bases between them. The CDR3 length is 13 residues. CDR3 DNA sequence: TGTGCCAGCAGTTCTCTACAGGGAGGCATTCAGTACTTC. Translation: CASSSLQGGIQYF.

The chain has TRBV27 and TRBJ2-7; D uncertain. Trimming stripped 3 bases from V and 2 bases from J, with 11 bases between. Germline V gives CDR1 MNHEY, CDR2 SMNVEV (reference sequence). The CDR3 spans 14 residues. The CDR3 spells CASSFSVGPYEQYF. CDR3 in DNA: TGTGCCAGCAGTTTCAGTGTTGGGCCCTACGAGCAGTACTTC.